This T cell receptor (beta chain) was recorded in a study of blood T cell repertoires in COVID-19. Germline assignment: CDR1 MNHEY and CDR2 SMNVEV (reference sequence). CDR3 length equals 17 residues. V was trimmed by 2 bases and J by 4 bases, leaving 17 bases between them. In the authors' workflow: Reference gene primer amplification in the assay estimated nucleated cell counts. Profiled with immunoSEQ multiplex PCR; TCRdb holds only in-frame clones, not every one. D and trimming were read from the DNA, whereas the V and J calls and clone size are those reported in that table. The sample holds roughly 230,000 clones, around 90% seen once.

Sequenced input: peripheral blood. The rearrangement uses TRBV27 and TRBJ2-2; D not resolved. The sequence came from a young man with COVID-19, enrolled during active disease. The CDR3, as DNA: TGTGCCAGCAGTTTAGGAAGCATTGGCCGAGGCACCGGGGAGCTGTTTTTT. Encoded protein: CASSLGSIGRGTGELFF.